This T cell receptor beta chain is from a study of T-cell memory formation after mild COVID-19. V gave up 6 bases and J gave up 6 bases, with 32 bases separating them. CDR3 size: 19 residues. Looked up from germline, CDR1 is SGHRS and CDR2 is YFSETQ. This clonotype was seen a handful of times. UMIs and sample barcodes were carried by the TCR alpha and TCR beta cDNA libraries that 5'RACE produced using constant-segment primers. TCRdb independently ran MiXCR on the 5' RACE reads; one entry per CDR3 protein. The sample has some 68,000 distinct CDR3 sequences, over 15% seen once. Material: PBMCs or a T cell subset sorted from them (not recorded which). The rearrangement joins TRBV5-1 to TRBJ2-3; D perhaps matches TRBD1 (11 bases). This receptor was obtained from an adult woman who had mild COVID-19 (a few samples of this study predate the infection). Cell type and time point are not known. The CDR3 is CASTPGQGVLAGVTDTQYF. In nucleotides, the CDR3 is TGCGCCAGCACCCCGGGACAGGGGGTCCTAGCGGGGGTTACGGATACGCAGTATTTT.